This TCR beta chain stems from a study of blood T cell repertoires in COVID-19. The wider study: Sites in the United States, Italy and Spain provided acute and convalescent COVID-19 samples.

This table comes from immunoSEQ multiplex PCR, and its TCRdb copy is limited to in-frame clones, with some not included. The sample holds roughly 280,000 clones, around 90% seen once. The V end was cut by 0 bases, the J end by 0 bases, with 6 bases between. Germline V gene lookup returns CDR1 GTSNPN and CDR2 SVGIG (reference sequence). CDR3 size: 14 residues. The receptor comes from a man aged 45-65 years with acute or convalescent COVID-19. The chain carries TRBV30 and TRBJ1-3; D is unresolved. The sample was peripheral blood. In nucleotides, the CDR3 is TGTGCCTGGAGTGTCTACGGCTCTGGAAACACCATATATTTT. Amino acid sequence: CAWSVYGSGNTIYF.